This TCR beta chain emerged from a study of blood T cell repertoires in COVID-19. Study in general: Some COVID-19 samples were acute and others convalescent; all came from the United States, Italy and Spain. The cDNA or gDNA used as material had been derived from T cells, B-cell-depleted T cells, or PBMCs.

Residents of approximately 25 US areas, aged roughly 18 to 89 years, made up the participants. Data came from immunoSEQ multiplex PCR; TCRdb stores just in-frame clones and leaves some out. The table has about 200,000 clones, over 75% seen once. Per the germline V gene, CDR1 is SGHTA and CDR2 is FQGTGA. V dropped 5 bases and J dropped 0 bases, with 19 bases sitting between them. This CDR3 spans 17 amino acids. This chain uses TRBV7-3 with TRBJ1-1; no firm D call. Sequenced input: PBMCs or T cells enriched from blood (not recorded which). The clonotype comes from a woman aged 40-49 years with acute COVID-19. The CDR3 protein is CASSLQGGGLMNTEAFF. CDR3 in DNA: TGTGCCAGCAGCCTCCAAGGTGGAGGCCTCATGAACACTGAAGCTTTCTTT.